In its sample, the clone carrying this T cell receptor (beta chain) was seen once. Its target is unknown. The repertoire was sequenced with immunoSEQ multiplex PCR; TCRdb's copy has only in-frame clones and lacks some. This sample carries about 7,000 clones, more than 95% of them seen once, and the ten largest clones take over 0.3%. The data were obtained in a study of naive CD8 T cells in extremely preterm neonates. Study-level findings and limits: Preterm neonates had significantly lower iChao1 richness than other age groups.

V lost 4 bases and J 2 bases, leaving 4 bases between the germline ends. Germline CDR1 SGHNT, CDR2 YYREEE (reference sequence). The CDR3 is 12 residues long. Blood donors were healthy children aged about 16-56 months and healthy nonsmoking adults. The sample holds sorted live naive CD8+ CD45RA+CCR7+ T cells. The sequence was obtained from a human donor in good health. V and J are TRBV5-4 and TRBJ1-5; no reliable D call. Sequenced: naive CD8+ T cells from blood. CDR3: CASSLGNQPQHF. CDR3 nucleotides: TGTGCCAGCAGCCTTGGCAATCAGCCCCAGCATTTT.